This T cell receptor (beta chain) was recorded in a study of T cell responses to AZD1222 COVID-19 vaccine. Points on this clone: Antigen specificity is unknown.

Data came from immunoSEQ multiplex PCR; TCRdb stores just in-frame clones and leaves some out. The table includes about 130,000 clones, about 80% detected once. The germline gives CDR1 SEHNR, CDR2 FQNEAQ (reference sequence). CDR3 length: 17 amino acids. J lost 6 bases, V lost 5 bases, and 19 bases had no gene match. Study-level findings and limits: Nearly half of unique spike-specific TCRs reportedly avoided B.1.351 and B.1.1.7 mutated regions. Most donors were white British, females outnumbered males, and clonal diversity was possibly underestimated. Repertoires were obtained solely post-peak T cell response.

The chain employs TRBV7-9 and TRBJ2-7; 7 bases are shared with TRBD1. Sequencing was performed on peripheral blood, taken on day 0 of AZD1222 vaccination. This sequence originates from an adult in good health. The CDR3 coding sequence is TGTGCCAGCAGCCCACCACTCCGGGACAGTCGAATGGGCGAGCAGTACTTC. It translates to CASSPPLRDSRMGEQYF.